This T cell receptor (beta chain) was retrieved from a study of vaccination and CD4 T cells after COVID-19. On this clonotype itself: Its antigen is not identified.

Treatment reported: roughly 10-day PBMC culture with coronavirus spike peptide pools or control peptides (ViraFEST assay). Positive PCR dates ranged from March to December 2020; these dates predated US Alpha, Beta and Delta variants. The V gene's germline CDR1 is MRHNA and CDR2 SNTAGT. The CDR3 extends over 17 amino acids. V lost 2 bases, J lost 3 bases, and 20 bases lay in between. The Oncomine TCR Beta short-read assay generated sequence data from the DNA of cultured CD4+ T cells. Each CDR3 protein is one row after TCRdb ran MiXCR on the PCR reads. The data hold more than 15,000 distinct CDR3 sequences, with about 42% observed a single time.

Sequenced here: CD4+ T cells from blood, cultured in vitro, sampled before SARS-CoV-2 vaccination. The clonotype originates from a human donor who had recovered from COVID-19. The rearrangement uses TRBV6-4 and TRBJ2-7, with unresolved D. As DNA, the CDR3 is TGTGCCAGCAGTGACCCTCATCATCCTCGTATCTTCTACGAGCAGTACTTC. Protein sequence: CASSDPHHPRIFYEQYF.